The clone carrying this TCR beta chain was found once. Its specificity is unknown. This sample is part of a study of cytomegalovirus exposure and HLA in healthy donors. Study-level findings and limits: Accurate predictions that matched the HLA-A and HLA-B alleles of most subjects were reportedly made from TCR beta sequences.

Germline lookup yields CDR1 LNHDA and CDR2 SQIVND (reference sequence). This CDR3 region has 17 residues. V was trimmed by 3 bases and J by 1 base, leaving 17 bases between them. The PCR ran on 60 Vbeta and 13 Jbeta primers. The assay was immunoSEQ multiplex PCR, and TCRdb's table has in-frame clones only and misses some. In the table there are roughly 250,000 clones, roughly two thirds of which are singletons. V gene TRBV19 combines with J gene TRBJ2-3; the D gene is possibly TRBD1 (6 bases). This TCR derives from a female donor in good health and CMV-seronegative. Sequenced: PBMCs. CDR3 region: CASSISPTGGGTDTQYF. CDR3 in DNA: TGTGCCAGTAGTATCTCGCCGACAGGCGGCGGCACAGATACGCAGTATTTT.